The 20 T cell receptor beta chains below were found in one sample sequenced in a study of identical twins (TCRdb year 2016). The library was produced with 5' RACE. Sequencing took place on an Illumina HiSeq 2000. The raw public reads went through TCRdb reprocessing: fastp at Q25, MiXCR clone calling, in-frame beta chains kept. CDR3 protein sequences are deduplicated, and each keeps its most common genes and DNA. Within this sample are about 220,000 distinct CDR3 sequences, with 6.5% of them counted one time only. Clones ranked in the top ten supply roughly 15% of the sample. These data were also filed under a second study, of T cells expressing NK-cell markers.

The sequencing sample was made of CD8+ T cells sorted from blood. The receptors originated from a woman younger than 35 in good health.

V gene TRBV3-1 combines with J gene TRBJ2-4; 10 nucleotides agree with TRBD2. The CDR3 runs to 20 residues. V was clipped by 11 bases and J by 4 bases; unmatched bases: 26. Per germline, CDR1 LGHDT and CDR2 YNNKEL (reference sequence). The CDR3 sequence is CASSQDLFILAGVRKNIQYF. CDR3 nucleotides: TGTGCCTCCAGCCAAGACCTATTTATCCTAGCGGGAGTGAGGAAAAACATTCAGTACTTC.

This clonotype appeared a few times. The chain has TRBV12-3 or TRBV12-4 and TRBJ2-7, with unresolved D. This CDR3 spans 13 amino acids. V was trimmed by 3 bases and J by 6 bases, leaving 12 bases between them. The CDR3 here is CASSFQVWGEQYF. The CDR3 nucleotides are TGTGCCAGCAGTTTCCAGGTTTGGGGCGAGCAGTACTTC.

The table lists this clonotype with a few counts. V is TRBV11-2 and J is TRBJ2-3, with D perhaps matching TRBD2 (5 bases). This CDR3 spans 13 amino acids. Germline CDR1 is SGHAT and CDR2 is FQNNGV. V lost 3 bases to trimming and J lost 3 bases, with 7 bases between them. DNA for the CDR3: TGTGCCAGCAGCTTCGGGAAGACAGATACGCAGTATTTT. Its translation is CASSFGKTDTQYF.

This clonotype was counted many times. The rearrangement joins TRBV9 to TRBJ2-1; 9 positions agree with TRBD1. The V segment lost 3 bases and the J segment 8 bases; nucleotides outside the gene matches: 6. This CDR3 contains 14 residues. Germline V gene sequence: CDR1 SGDLS, CDR2 YYNGEE. The CDR3 nucleotides read TGTGCCAGCAGCGACCGGGACAGGGAGGATGAGCAGTTCTTC. It codes for CASSDRDREDEQFF.

Only a few counts were recorded for this clonotype. This chain links TRBV12-5 with TRBJ2-1; D is uncertain. Germline CDR1 LGHNT, CDR2 FRNRAP. This CDR3 region has 12 residues. V was pared by 2 bases and J by 7 bases, with 6 bases between. CDR3 sequence (DNA): TGTGCTAGTGGTTTGTTGGAGAATGAGCAGTTCTTC. Translating it yields CASGLLENEQFF. The full variable domain, rest sourced from reference TRBV12-5 and TRBJ2-1, is DARVTQTPRHKVTEMGQEVTMRCQPILGHNTVFWYRQTMMQGLELLAYFRNRAPLDDSGMPKDRFSAEMPDATLATLKIQPSEPRDSAVYFCASGLLENEQFFGPGTRLTVL.

The genes are TRBV4-3 and TRBJ1-1; 8 bases match TRBD1. V gave up 2 bases and J gave up 7 bases; unmatched junction bases: 12. CDR1 is LGHNA, CDR2 YSLEER, per germline. This CDR3 has 16 residues. Written as DNA, the CDR3 is TGCGCCAGCAGCCAACATGAACAGGGGGGAACCGATGAAGCTTTCTTT. Encoded protein: CASSQHEQGGTDEAFF.

This clonotype showed up many times. This chain uses TRBV29-1 with TRBJ1-2; D is uncertain. Germline V gene data show CDR1 as SQVTM and CDR2 as ANQGSEA. This CDR3 spans 12 amino acids. The germline V and J ends were trimmed by 7 bases and 0 bases, with 9 bases remaining between them. In DNA, the CDR3 is TGCAGCGCTCCCCGGACTAACTATGGCTACACCTTC. Encoded protein: CSAPRTNYGYTF. Combining the CDR3 with reference TRBV29-1 and TRBJ1-2 gives the whole variable domain SAVISQKPSRDICQRGTSLTIQCQVDSQVTMMFWYRQQPGQSLTLIATANQGSEATYESGFVIDKFPISRPNLTFSTLTVSNMSPEDSSIYLCSAPRTNYGYTFGSGTRLTVV.

In this sample, this clonotype turned up many times. The V gene is TRBV11-2, the J gene TRBJ2-1; 7 nucleotides line up with TRBD2. Germline V gives CDR1 SGHAT, CDR2 FQNNGV. The CDR3 is 16 residues long. V dropped 1 base and J dropped 3; count of bases not matched to a gene: 6. CDR3 nucleotide sequence: TGTGCCAGCAGCTTAGGTTTTCGCGGGGGCTACAATGAGCAGTTCTTC. Translation gives CASSLGFRGGYNEQFF. The full variable domain, in which reference TRBV11-2 and TRBJ2-1 provide the parts outside the CDR3, is EAGVAQSPRYKIIEKRQSVAFWCNPISGHATLYWYQQILGQGPKLLIQFQNNGVVDDSQLPKDRFSAERLKGVDSTLKIQPAKLEDSAVYLCASSLGFRGGYNEQFFGPGTRLTVL.

The chain joins TRBV4-1 to TRBJ1-2, with D maybe TRBD1 (6 bases). Germline loops: CDR1 MGHRA, CDR2 YSYEKL. V lost 3 bases and J lost 0, with 14 bases in between. CDR3 length equals 16 residues. The CDR3 loop reads CASSQTGPISNYGYTF. The CDR3 DNA reads TGCGCCAGCAGCCAGACAGGACCGATCTCTAACTATGGCTACACCTTC.

In its sample, this clonotype was seen a few times. The chain is built from TRBV11-2 and TRBJ2-7; tentative D call: TRBD2 (7 bases). V lost 6 bases, J lost 1 base, and 16 bases lay in between. Germline assignment: CDR1 SGHAT and CDR2 FQNNGV. CDR3 length: 15 amino acids. The CDR3 region has the DNA TGTGCCAGCAGGGACACAGGGAGGGCTTCCTACGAGCAGTACTTC. It codes for CASRDTGRASYEQYF. The complete variable domain, with remaining parts taken from reference TRBV11-2 and TRBJ2-7, reads EAGVAQSPRYKIIEKRQSVAFWCNPISGHATLYWYQQILGQGPKLLIQFQNNGVVDDSQLPKDRFSAERLKGVDSTLKIQPAKLEDSAVYLCASRDTGRASYEQYFGPGTRLTVT.

This clonotype was detected only a few times. The chain combines TRBV6-1 with TRBJ2-7, with D uncertain. This CDR3 is 14 amino acids long. V dropped 0 bases and J dropped 3 bases, with 9 bases sitting between them. Germline V gives CDR1 MNHNS, CDR2 SASEGT. The CDR3 loop is CASSEATRFYEQYF. CDR3 sequence (DNA): TGTGCCAGCAGTGAAGCTACCCGATTCTACGAGCAGTACTTC.

This chain uses TRBV11-1 with TRBJ2-3; 10 bases match TRBD2. The CDR3 is made up of 19 amino acids. Losses at the gene ends were 5 bases for V and 2 bases for J; bases not matched to a gene: 16. In germline, CDR1 is SGHAT, CDR2 FQDESV (reference sequence). DNA of the CDR3: TGTGCCAGCAGCCCATTCGGGGTCGGTAGCGGGGGGCACACAGATACGCAGTATTTT. This sequence encodes CASSPFGVGSGGHTDTQYF.

This clonotype was counted ten times or more. The V and J genes are TRBV9 and TRBJ2-1; D tentatively reads TRBD1 or TRBD2 (5 bases each). V was pared by 5 bases and J by 5 bases, with 20 bases between. The CDR3 covers 16 residues. Germline-derived CDR1 and CDR2 are SGDLS and YYNGEE. Here the CDR3 reads CASSTGRGGTNNEQFF. CDR3 DNA: TGTGCCAGCAGTACGGGCCGGGGCGGTACTAACAATGAGCAGTTCTTC.

With regard to this clonotype: Possible read error: a much larger clone is one base away. V is TRBV27 and J is TRBJ2-7; TRBD2 might be the D (6 bases). The germline V gene has CDR1 MNHEY and CDR2 SMNVEV (reference sequence). This CDR3 is 15 amino acids long. V lost 3 bases to trimming and J lost 3 bases, with 15 bases between them. CDR3 nucleotides: TGTGCCAGCAGTTTGGTGGGACTCAGTAACTACGAGCAGTACTTC. This gives the protein CASSLVGLSNYEQYF.

The chain employs TRBV6-1 and TRBJ2-1; D remains unclear. The CDR3 has 16 residues. V gave up 5 bases and J gave up 0 bases, with 14 bases separating them. Germline lookup yields CDR1 MNHNS and CDR2 SASEGT. The CDR3 nucleotides are TGTGCCAGCAGTCCCTTAGTGGAGAGCTCCTACAATGAGCAGTTCTTC. Its protein is CASSPLVESSYNEQFF.

The rearrangement joins TRBV7-6 to TRBJ1-1, with a weak D call TRBD1 (5 bases). The V gene lost 5 bases and the J gene lost 2 bases, with 12 bases spanning the gap. The CDR3 has 14 amino acids. Germline CDR1 SGHVS, CDR2 FNYEAQ. This CDR3 is CASSRTQRNTEAFF. The DNA of the CDR3 is TGTGCCAGCAGCCGGACACAGAGAAACACTGAAGCTTTCTTT.

This clonotype was counted only a few times. The chain recombines TRBV14 with TRBJ2-7, with 7 bases lining up with TRBD2. The V gene's germline CDR1 is SGHDN and CDR2 FVKESK. CDR3 length: 19 amino acids. V shed 0 bases and J 4 bases; nucleotides not matched to a gene: 18. The CDR3 sequence: CASSQDLFRLAETYYEQYF. The DNA of the CDR3 is TGTGCCAGCAGCCAAGATCTCTTTAGGCTAGCGGAGACCTATTACGAGCAGTACTTC.

This clonotype came up many times. This chain links TRBV12-3 or TRBV12-4 with TRBJ2-5; TRBD1 aligns across 7 bases. The trim removed 10 bases at V and 4 bases at J, leaving 15 bases unmatched. The CDR3 runs to 15 residues. The CDR3 is CATSVWAGGLETQYF. The CDR3 DNA reads as TGTGCCACCTCGGTGTGGGCAGGGGGTCTAGAGACCCAGTACTTC.

The V call is TRBV2, the J call TRBJ1-1, with D possibly matching TRBD1 (5 bases). CDR3 length equals 13 residues. CDR1 is SNHLY and CDR2 is FYNNEI in the germline V gene. With 6 bases removed from V and 4 bases from J, the gap between germline ends came to 12 bases. CDR3 DNA: TGTGCCAGCAGGGGGGACGGGGGCACTGAAGCTTTCTTT. Translating gives CASRGDGGTEAFF. Filled out from reference TRBV2 and TRBJ1-1, the complete variable domain reads EPEVTQTPSHQVTQMGQEVILRCVPISNHLYFYWYRQILGQKVEFLVSFYNNEISEKSEIFDDQFSVERPDGSNFTLKIRSTKLEDSAMYFCASRGDGGTEAFFGQGTRLTVV.

This rearrangement joins TRBV6-1 to TRBJ1-5, with no clear D. V was shortened by 6 bases and J by 1 base, with 13 bases between the two germline ends. The CDR3 is 15 amino acids. Per germline, CDR1 MNHNS and CDR2 SASEGT. This CDR3 is CASSLASGSNQPQHF. As DNA, the CDR3 is TGTGCCAGCAGCCTCGCGTCGGGAAGCAATCAGCCCCAGCATTTT.